This TCR beta chain appears in the sequencing data of a study of OX40 agonist ivuxolimab in advanced cancers. Study as a whole: Patients were given ivuxolimab, an antibody that agonizes OX40 (CD134). With a range of about 23 to 85, age averaged approximately 60 years, and around 80% were male.

Germline V gene data show CDR1 as SGHDT and CDR2 as YYEEEE. The length of the CDR3 is 15 residues. V trimming: 2 bases; J trimming: 1 base; junction bases outside the gene matches: 3. Patients with a history of autoimmune disease or on systemic immunosuppression were excluded. About this clone: Its target is unknown.

Assay: immunoSEQ multiplex PCR; the TCRdb copy retains only in-frame clones and omits some. Of 80,000 to 130,000 clones listed, about nine tenths were seen once; the top ten hold approximately 0.31%. Study-wide points: The study found among the lowest clonal expansion in partial responders at 0.1-3.0 mg/kg.

This sequence originates from an adult with an advanced solid tumor such as melanoma, head and neck, liver or kidney cancer. V and J are TRBV5-6 and TRBJ2-1; 7 nucleotides align to TRBD1. Specimen: CD4+ or CD8+ T cells sorted from blood, collected in a trial of the OX40 agonist ivuxolimab. The CDR3 sequence is CASSFEGASYNEQFF. CDR3 sequence (DNA): TGTGCCAGCAGCTTCGAGGGGGCGTCCTACAATGAGCAGTTCTTC.